The clone carrying this T cell receptor (beta chain) was recorded at least ten times. The data belong to a study of T cells after posttransplantation cyclophosphamide. Germline-derived CDR1 and CDR2 are SGHVS and FQNEAQ. The CDR3 is 15 residues long. V lost 0 bases to trimming and J lost 3 bases, with 12 bases between them. The protocol was immunoSEQ multiplex PCR, while the TCRdb copy is restricted to in-frame clones and leaves out a portion. This repertoire holds 41,000 or so clones, and none appear only once. On the day of bone marrow donation, the related graft donor provided peripheral blood. Sequenced sample: PBMCs. This chain links TRBV7-8 with TRBJ2-7; D not resolved. The sequence came from a young man in good health and a related stem cell transplant donor. CDR3 loop: CASSLAAGVIYEQYF. In DNA form, the CDR3 reads TGTGCCAGCAGCTTAGCCGCAGGTGTCATCTACGAGCAGTACTTC.